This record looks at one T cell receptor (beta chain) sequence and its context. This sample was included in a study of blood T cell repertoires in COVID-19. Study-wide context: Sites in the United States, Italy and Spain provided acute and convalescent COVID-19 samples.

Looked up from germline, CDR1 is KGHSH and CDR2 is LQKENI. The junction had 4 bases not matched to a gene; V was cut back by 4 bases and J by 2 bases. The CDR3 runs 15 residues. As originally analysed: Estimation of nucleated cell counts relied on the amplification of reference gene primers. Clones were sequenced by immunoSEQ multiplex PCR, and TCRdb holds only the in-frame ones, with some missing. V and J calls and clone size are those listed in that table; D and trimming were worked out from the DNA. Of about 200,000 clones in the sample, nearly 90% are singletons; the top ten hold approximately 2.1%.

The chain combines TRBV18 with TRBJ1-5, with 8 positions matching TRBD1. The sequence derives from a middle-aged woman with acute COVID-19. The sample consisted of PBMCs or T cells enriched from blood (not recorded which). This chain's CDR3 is CASSQGQGGNQPQHF. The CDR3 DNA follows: TGTGCCAGCTCACAAGGACAGGGCGGCAATCAGCCCCAGCATTTT.